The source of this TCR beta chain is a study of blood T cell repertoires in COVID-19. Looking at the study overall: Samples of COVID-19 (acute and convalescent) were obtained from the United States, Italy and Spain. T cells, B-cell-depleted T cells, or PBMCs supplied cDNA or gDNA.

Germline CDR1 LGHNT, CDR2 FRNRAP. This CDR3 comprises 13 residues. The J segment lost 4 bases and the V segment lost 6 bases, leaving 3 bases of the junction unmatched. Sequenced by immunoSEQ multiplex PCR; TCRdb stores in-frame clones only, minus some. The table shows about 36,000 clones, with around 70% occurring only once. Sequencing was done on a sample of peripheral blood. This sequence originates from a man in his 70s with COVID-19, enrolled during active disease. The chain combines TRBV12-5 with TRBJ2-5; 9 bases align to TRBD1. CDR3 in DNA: TGTGCTAGTGGACCACAGGGGGCAGAGACCCAGTACTTC. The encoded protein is CASGPQGAETQYF.